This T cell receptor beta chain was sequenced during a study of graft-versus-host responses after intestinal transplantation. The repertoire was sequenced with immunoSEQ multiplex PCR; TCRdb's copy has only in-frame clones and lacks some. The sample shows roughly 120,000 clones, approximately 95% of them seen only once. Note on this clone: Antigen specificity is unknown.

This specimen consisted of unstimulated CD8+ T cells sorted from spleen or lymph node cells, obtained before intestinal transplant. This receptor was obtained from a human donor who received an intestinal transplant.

The CDR3 nucleotides read TGTGCCAGTAGTTTCACGGTTCGGGCGGTGAACACTGAAGCTTTCTTT. Translation gives CASSFTVRAVNTEAFF. The V gene is TRBV19, the J gene TRBJ1-1; D is unclear. The germline V gene has CDR1 LNHDA and CDR2 SQIVND (reference sequence). Trimming stripped 5 bases from V and 0 bases from J, with 16 bases between. The CDR3 covers 16 residues.